Each of the 27 T cell receptor beta chains below was sequenced from the same sample in a study of blood T cell repertoires in COVID-19. The method was immunoSEQ multiplex PCR; TCRdb's version includes in-frame clones alone and lacks a portion of them. This sample has more than 400,000 clones, with roughly 91% found just once. The sequenced material came from PBMCs or T cells enriched from blood (not recorded which). Receptors originate from a man younger than 35 who had recovered from COVID-19.

J is TRBJ2-7 and V is TRBV28, with D hard to call. Germline V gene sequence: CDR1 MDHEN, CDR2 SYDVKM. The V and J ends lost 3 bases and 1 base respectively, with 7 bases between them. The CDR3 contains 13 residues. The CDR3 spells CASSFGQSYEQYF. The CDR3 DNA reads TGTGCCAGCAGTTTTGGGCAGTCCTACGAGCAGTACTTC.

The V gene is TRBV21-1, the J gene TRBJ1-4; the table's D call, TRBD1, was not checked against the DNA. TRBV21-1 counts as a pseudogene. The CDR3 spans 18 residues. The CDR3 DNA reads TGTGCCAGCAGCAAAGGTAGGGACATTCCTCAGCCCTCAGAAAAACTGTTTTTT. Residues: CASSKGRDIPQPSEKLFF.

V gene TRBV5-1 combines with J gene TRBJ1-2, with 7 positions matching TRBD1. Germline V gene lookup returns CDR1 SGHRS and CDR2 YFSETQ. The J segment lost 4 bases and the V segment lost 7 bases, leaving 10 bases of the junction unmatched. The CDR3 length is 14 residues. The CDR3 here is CASPPPDRVYGYTF. CDR3 nucleotide sequence: TGCGCCAGCCCCCCTCCCGACAGGGTCTATGGCTACACCTTC. Full variable domain (missing parts from reference TRBV5-1 and TRBJ1-2): KAGVTQTPRYLIKTRGQQVTLSCSPISGHRSVSWYQQTPGQGLQFLFEYFSETQRNKGNFPGRFSGRQFSNSRSEMNVSTLELGDSALYLCASPPPDRVYGYTFGSGTRLTVV.

The V and J genes are TRBV30 and TRBJ1-1; D possibly corresponds to TRBD1 (6 bases). The CDR3 totals 14 residues. The germline gives CDR1 GTSNPN, CDR2 SVGIG (reference sequence). The germline V and J ends were trimmed by 3 bases and 0 bases, with 11 bases remaining between them. Written as DNA, the CDR3 is TGTGCCTGGAGAAGGGGGTTTTTGAACACTGAAGCTTTCTTT. It encodes CAWRRGFLNTEAFF.

The chain employs TRBV20-1 and TRBJ1-1; D might be TRBD1 (5 bases). The germline V gene has CDR1 DFQATT and CDR2 SNEGSKA (reference sequence). V was shortened by 3 bases and J by 2 bases, with 10 bases between the two germline ends. The CDR3 is made up of 13 amino acids. This CDR3 is CSASTGANTEAFF. The CDR3 coding sequence is TGCAGTGCTAGTACAGGCGCAAACACTGAAGCTTTCTTT.

V usage is TRBV7-9 and J usage is TRBJ1-4; maybe TRBD1 (5 bases). Germline CDR1 and CDR2: SEHNR and FQNEAQ (reference sequence). The V gene lost 0 bases and the J gene lost 7 bases, with 15 bases spanning the gap. The CDR3 is 16 residues long. The DNA of the CDR3 is TGTGCCAGCAGCTTAGCGCGGGGGAGATCTTCTGAAAAACTGTTTTTT. Translating gives CASSLARGRSSEKLFF.

The chain uses TRBV5-8 and TRBJ1-5; 11 nucleotides align to TRBD1. The CDR3 runs to 16 residues. V gave up 4 bases and J gave up 5 bases; unmatched junction bases: 8. Germline CDR1 SGHTS, CDR2 YDEGEE. Written as DNA, the CDR3 is TGTGCCAGCAGCCCCCGGACAGGGGGCCTCGATCAGCCCCAGCATTTT. Its protein product is CASSPRTGGLDQPQHF.

The chain links TRBV20-1 to TRBJ1-2; 7 positions agree with TRBD1. V gave up 3 bases and J gave up 7 bases; unmatched junction bases: 11. The CDR3 is made up of 14 amino acids. Germline V gives CDR1 DFQATT, CDR2 SNEGSKA (reference sequence). The CDR3 nucleotides read TGCAGTGCTAGTACACAGGGGCGGCTCGGTGGCTACACCTTC. It specifies CSASTQGRLGGYTF.

V is TRBV2 and J is TRBJ1-2, with D perhaps matching TRBD1 (6 bases). Trimming cost V 5 bases and J 6 bases, with 10 bases left between them. The CDR3 totals 12 residues. CDR1 and CDR2 from the germline V gene are SNHLY and FYNNEI. The chain's CDR3 is CASSTGFHGYTF. Here the CDR3 DNA reads TGTGCCAGCAGTACAGGGTTCCATGGCTACACCTTC.

The chain couples TRBV19 to TRBJ2-1; D not certain. The germline V and J ends were trimmed by 4 bases and 1 base, with 14 bases remaining between them. There are 16 residues in the CDR3. CDR1 is LNHDA and CDR2 is SQIVND in the germline V gene (reference sequence). The CDR3 loop is CASSTLRVSSYNEQFF. The CDR3 coding sequence is TGTGCCAGTAGTACCCTGCGAGTTTCATCCTACAATGAGCAGTTCTTC.

This clone appeared a single time. The V and J genes are TRBV7-9 and TRBJ2-1, with D possibly being TRBD2 (6 bases). This CDR3 comprises 15 residues. The V gene's germline CDR1 is SEHNR and CDR2 FQNEAQ (reference sequence). V was trimmed by 8 bases and J by 0 bases, leaving 14 bases between them. CDR3 DNA sequence: TGTGCCAGCTGCTATTGGGAGGACTCCTACAATGAGCAGTTCTTC. Amino acids: CASCYWEDSYNEQFF.

The gene calls are TRBV5-4 and TRBJ2-7; 9 nucleotides match TRBD1. After removal of 5 bases from V and 1 base from J, the junction contained 4 bases not matched to a gene. The CDR3 length is 14 residues. Germline V gene lookup returns CDR1 SGHNT and CDR2 YYREEE (reference sequence). The CDR3, as DNA: TGTGCCAGCAGGGCCGGGACAGGGTCCTACGAGCAGTACTTC. This encodes CASRAGTGSYEQYF.

V is TRBV10-2 and J is TRBJ2-2; 10 bases agree with TRBD1. The CDR3 has 15 residues. CDR1 is WSHSY, CDR2 SAAADI, per germline. V gave up 10 bases and J gave up 5 bases; unmatched junction bases: 10. The CDR3 DNA is TGCGCCACCAGACAGGGGGCAAGGGGGACCGGGGAGCTGTTTTTT. Protein sequence: CATRQGARGTGELFF.

The rearrangement joins TRBV3-1 (or the pseudogene TRBV3-2) to TRBJ2-1, with 8 bases matching TRBD2. Germline V gives CDR1 LGHDT, CDR2 YNNKEL (reference sequence). The CDR3 runs 16 residues. V shed 3 bases and J 4 bases; nucleotides not matched to a gene: 8. The CDR3 DNA sequence: TGTGCCAGCAGCCATGATTTAGCGGGAAGGTACAATGAGCAGTTCTTC. Translation: CASSHDLAGRYNEQFF.

The CDR3 sequence: CASSLGGPNEKLFF. CDR3 sequence (DNA): TGCGCCAGCAGCTTAGGGGGCCCTAATGAAAAACTGTTTTTT. This chain links TRBV5-1 with TRBJ1-4, with 7 bases fitting TRBD1. Germline CDR1 SGHRS, CDR2 YFSETQ. CDR3 length: 14 residues. With 2 bases clipped from V and 3 bases from J, the junction kept 1 base outside the gene matches.

The V gene is TRBV5-1, the J gene TRBJ1-1; 9 nucleotides agree with TRBD1. Germline loops: CDR1 SGHRS, CDR2 YFSETQ. This CDR3 contains 15 residues. Trimming took 3 bases from V and 1 from J; bases not matched to a gene: 4. Written as DNA, the CDR3 is TGCGCCAGCAGCTACCGGGACAGGGCGAACACTGAAGCTTTCTTT. This gives the protein CASSYRDRANTEAFF.

This clone appeared a few times. J is TRBJ1-2 and V is TRBV18; possibly TRBD1 for D (5 bases). Trimming pared 6 bases from V and 7 bases from J, leaving 24 bases between. The CDR3 sequence is 16 residues long. Germline V gene lookup returns CDR1 KGHSH and CDR2 LQKENI. CDR3 in amino acids: CASSELTASSGGGYTF. The CDR3 bases are TGTGCCAGCTCCGAATTGACAGCATCCTCGGGAGGTGGCTACACCTTC.

This clone showed up just once. J is TRBJ2-7 and V is TRBV5-8; 7 nucleotides match TRBD1. CDR1 is SGHTS and CDR2 is YDEGEE in the germline V gene. This CDR3 has 14 amino acids. The trim removed 4 bases at V and 1 base at J, leaving 5 bases unmatched. The CDR3 nucleotides are TGTGCCAGCAGCCCAGAGACAGGGTCCTACGAGCAGTACTTC. This sequence encodes CASSPETGSYEQYF.

There are a few counts of this clone. V and J are TRBV20-1 and TRBJ2-1; TRBD1 might be the D (5 bases). The CDR3 runs to 11 residues. The V and J ends lost 6 bases and 6 bases respectively, with 9 bases between them. Germline CDR1 DFQATT, CDR2 SNEGSKA (reference sequence). In DNA, the CDR3 is TGCAGTGCCGAAAGGGGCAATGAGCAGTTCTTC. Translating gives CSAERGNEQFF.

This clone appeared once. The chain couples TRBV5-1 to TRBJ1-2; 9 nucleotides line up with TRBD1. Trimming cost V 3 bases and J 4 bases; bases outside gene matches: 4. Germline lookup yields CDR1 SGHRS and CDR2 YFSETQ. This CDR3 contains 14 residues. Here the CDR3 DNA reads TGCGCCAGCAGCTGGGGACAGGGAACCTATGGCTACACCTTC. It yields the protein CASSWGQGTYGYTF.

V is TRBV24-1 and J is TRBJ2-1; TRBD2 aligns across 10 bases. The trim removed 5 bases at V and 1 base at J, leaving 7 bases unmatched. The germline V gene encodes CDR1 KGHDR and CDR2 SFDVKD. The CDR3 covers 17 residues. The CDR3 sequence is CATSGKREGRSYNEQFF. As DNA, the CDR3 is TGTGCCACCAGTGGTAAGCGGGAGGGCCGGTCCTACAATGAGCAGTTCTTC.

The rearrangement uses TRBV2 and TRBJ1-5; 7 positions agree with TRBD1. The CDR3 spans 15 residues. Trimming removed 8 bases from V and 2 bases from J; junction bases left unmatched: 9. CDR1 is SNHLY, CDR2 FYNNEI, per germline. The CDR3 sequence: CASATGEYGNQPQHF. The CDR3 DNA reads as TGTGCCAGCGCTACAGGGGAGTATGGCAATCAGCCCCAGCATTTT.

This chain connects TRBV27 to TRBJ2-7, with a weak D call TRBD2 (6 bases). V lost 4 bases, J lost 3 bases, and 10 bases lay in between. Germline CDR1 is MNHEY and CDR2 is SMNVEV (reference sequence). The CDR3 runs 13 residues. The CDR3 DNA sequence: TGTGCCAGCAGTTACTCTAGCGACTACGAGCAGTACTTC. This translates into CASSYSSDYEQYF.

The chain is built from TRBV28 and TRBJ1-1; a weak D match, TRBD1 (6 bases). Between the trimmed V and J ends, which lost 6 bases and 7 bases, there was a span of 12 bases. The V gene's germline CDR1 is MDHEN and CDR2 SYDVKM. CDR3 length: 12 amino acids. The CDR3 protein is CASRKTGLEAFF. In DNA form, the CDR3 reads TGTGCCAGCAGGAAGACAGGCCTTGAAGCTTTCTTT.

This clone was detected many times. One end of the junction varies from germline; a read error may be responsible. V is TRBV6-5 and J is TRBJ1-1, with a tentative D call TRBD1 (6 bases). The V gene's germline CDR1 is MNHEY and CDR2 SVGAGI. This CDR3 has 15 residues. The CDR3 protein is CASSDSGTSVSGAFF. The CDR3 DNA is TGTGCCAGCAGTGACTCCGGGACATCCGTCTCGGGAGCTTTCTTT.

This clone came up once. The rearrangement joins TRBV19 to TRBJ2-1; D may be TRBD2 (6 bases). V was shortened by 10 bases and J by 8 bases, with 30 bases between the two germline ends. There are 17 residues in the CDR3. Germline values: CDR1 LNHDA, CDR2 SQIVND (reference sequence). DNA for the CDR3: TGTGCCACTACTAGGGGACCTTATGATAGAGGCGGGGATGAGCAGTTCTTC. Translated: CATTRGPYDRGGDEQFF. The full variable domain, its missing parts supplied by reference TRBV19 and TRBJ2-1, is DGGITQSPKYLFRKEGQNVTLSCEQNLNHDAMYWYRQDPGQGLRLIYYSQIVNDFQKGDIAEGYSVSREKKESFPLTVTSAQKNPTAFYLCATTRGPYDRGGDEQFFGPGTRLTVL.

The chain is built from TRBV27 and TRBJ1-6, with D perhaps TRBD1 (6 bases). The germline V and J ends were trimmed by 2 bases and 8 bases, with 7 bases remaining between them. The germline V gene encodes CDR1 MNHEY and CDR2 SMNVEV (reference sequence). The CDR3 loop spans 13 amino acids. In DNA form, the CDR3 reads TGTGCCAGCAGTTTAGAGGGGGATTCACCCCTCCACTTT. It yields the protein CASSLEGDSPLHF.